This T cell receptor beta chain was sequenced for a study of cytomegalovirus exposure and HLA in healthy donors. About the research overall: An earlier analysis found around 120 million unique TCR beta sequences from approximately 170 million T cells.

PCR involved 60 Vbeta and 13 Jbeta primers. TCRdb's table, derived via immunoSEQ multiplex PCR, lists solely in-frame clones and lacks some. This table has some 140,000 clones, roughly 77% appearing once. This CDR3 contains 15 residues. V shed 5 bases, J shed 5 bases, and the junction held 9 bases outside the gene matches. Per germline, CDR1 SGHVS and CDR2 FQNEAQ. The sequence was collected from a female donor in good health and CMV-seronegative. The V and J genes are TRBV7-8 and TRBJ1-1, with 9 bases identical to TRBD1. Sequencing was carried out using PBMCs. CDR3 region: CASSPQTGGETEAFF. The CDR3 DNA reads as TGTGCCAGCAGCCCCCAGACAGGGGGTGAGACTGAAGCTTTCTTT.